These 13 T cell receptor beta chains were all obtained from the same sample, sequenced in a study of early T cells in non-severe SARS-CoV-2 infection. One entry per CDR3 protein, called by TCRdb with MiXCR from the 5' RACE reads. This table holds tens of thousands of distinct CDR3 sequences, approximately 6% found once. The sequenced sample consisted of whole blood. These receptors were taken from an adult who was a healthcare worker with PCR-confirmed SARS-CoV-2 infection or an uninfected control (not recorded which).

This clonotype was found many times. This chain uses TRBV30 with TRBJ1-2, with D possibly being TRBD1 (6 bases). This CDR3 contains 14 residues. Between the trimmed V and J ends, which lost 0 bases and 2 bases, there was a span of 10 bases. Germline assignment: CDR1 GTSNPN and CDR2 SVGIG (reference sequence). The CDR3 bases are TGTGCCTGGAGTGTGGGACACCTAAACTATGGCTACACCTTC. Its protein is CAWSVGHLNYGYTF.

In this sample, this clonotype turned up many times. The V and J genes are TRBV28 and TRBJ1-5; D possibly corresponds to TRBD1 (5 bases). Germline assignment: CDR1 MDHEN and CDR2 SYDVKM. CDR3 size: 15 residues. Trimming removed 7 bases from V and 2 bases from J, with 15 bases in between. The CDR3 reads CASTPAGRGNQPQHF. In nucleotides, the CDR3 is TGTGCCAGCACCCCGGCAGGGAGAGGCAATCAGCCCCAGCATTTT.

This clonotype was seen ten or more times. V is TRBV7-2 and J is TRBJ2-7, with 10 bases aligning to TRBD2. CDR1 is SGHTA and CDR2 is FQGNSA in the germline V gene. Losses at the gene ends were 4 bases for V and 0 bases for J; bases not matched to a gene: 3. The CDR3 consists of 15 residues. This CDR3 reads CASSSQRGGSYEQYF. CDR3 bases: TGTGCCAGCAGCTCCCAGCGGGGGGGCTCCTACGAGCAGTACTTC.

This clonotype turned up a few times. The chain uses TRBV12-3 or TRBV12-4 and TRBJ2-7, with D possibly matching TRBD2 (5 bases). The V end was cut by 1 base, the J end by 11 bases, with 12 bases between. The CDR3 loop spans 12 amino acids. For the CDR3, the DNA is TGTGCCAGCAGTTTAGTGGGGAGCCGGGAGTACTTC. Amino acid sequence: CASSLVGSREYF.

This clonotype was counted many times. The J gene is TRBJ2-1, the V gene TRBV7-9; 9 nucleotides line up with TRBD2. The V gene end was trimmed by 5 bases and the J gene end by 8 bases; junction bases not matched to a gene: 10. The CDR3 is 15 residues long. Germline CDR1 reads SEHNR; CDR2 reads FQNEAQ (reference sequence). This CDR3 is CASSEPGLAIDEQFF. The DNA of the CDR3 is TGTGCCAGCAGCGAACCGGGACTAGCTATCGATGAGCAGTTCTTC.

This clonotype occurred many times. The chain uses TRBV5-1 and TRBJ2-1; D might be TRBD1 (6 bases). Germline V CDR1 and CDR2: SGHRS, YFSETQ. CDR3 length: 15 amino acids. Trimming cost V 4 bases and J 3 bases, with 14 bases left between them. The CDR3 protein is CASSPTGGGYNEQFF. The CDR3 DNA reads TGCGCCAGCAGCCCGACAGGAGGTGGCTACAATGAGCAGTTCTTC.

The rearrangement uses TRBV28 and TRBJ2-7; 11 bases map to TRBD2. This CDR3 is 16 amino acids long. The germline CDR1 and CDR2 sequences are MDHEN and SYDVKM. V dropped 6 bases and J dropped 3; count of bases not matched to a gene: 10. The CDR3 here is CASSPLTSGGHYEQYF. The CDR3 DNA reads as TGTGCCAGCAGCCCCCTCACTAGCGGGGGACACTACGAGCAGTACTTC.

This clonotype was seen a handful of times. The V gene is TRBV19, the J gene TRBJ1-5; no reliable D call. CDR3 length: 14 residues. Germline assignment: CDR1 LNHDA and CDR2 SQIVND (reference sequence). V was clipped by 1 base and J by 4 bases, with 8 bases between them. CDR3 in amino acids: CASSIGQYNQPQHF. The DNA for the CDR3 is TGTGCCAGTAGTATAGGGCAGTATAATCAGCCCCAGCATTTT.

The chain employs TRBV6-2 or TRBV6-3 and TRBJ2-7; 7 bases match TRBD2. In germline, CDR1 is MNHEY, CDR2 SVGEGT. With 10 bases clipped from V and 5 bases from J, the junction kept 11 bases outside the gene matches. CDR3 length: 13 amino acids. The CDR3 nucleotides read TGTGCCACCAGATGGGGCGGGAGCCACGAGCAGTACTTC. Its translation is CATRWGGSHEQYF.

This clonotype has ten or more counts. The rearrangement joins TRBV7-9 to TRBJ2-7, with D possibly being TRBD2 (6 bases). Germline V gives CDR1 SEHNR, CDR2 FQNEAQ (reference sequence). The CDR3 totals 16 residues. Trimming pared 2 bases from V and 2 bases from J, leaving 16 bases between. DNA for the CDR3: TGTGCCAGCAGCTTATTTGGCGGAGGGTCCCCCTACGAGCAGTACTTC. It translates to CASSLFGGGSPYEQYF.

This clonotype was counted a few times. This sequence joins TRBV5-1 and TRBJ2-5; D is undetermined. Per germline, CDR1 SGHRS and CDR2 YFSETQ. Between the trimmed V and J ends, which lost 4 bases and 2 bases, there was a span of 9 bases. The CDR3 is made up of 13 amino acids. The CDR3 region is CASSGGRQETQYF. The CDR3 nucleotides read TGCGCCAGCAGCGGCGGCAGACAAGAGACCCAGTACTTC.

This chain links TRBV20-1 with TRBJ2-3, with D unresolved. Deletions cut 3 bases from V and 2 bases from J, with 9 bases between. From germline, CDR1 is DFQATT and CDR2 SNEGSKA (reference sequence). This CDR3 contains 13 residues. The CDR3 here is CSASHRNTDTQYF. In nucleotides, the CDR3 is TGCAGTGCTAGTCACCGCAACACAGATACGCAGTATTTT.

Ten or more counts support this clonotype. The J gene is TRBJ2-7, the V gene TRBV20-1; 7 bases match TRBD2. The CDR3 is made up of 12 amino acids. V shed 4 bases, J shed 5 bases, and the junction held 5 bases outside the gene matches. Germline V lookup: CDR1 DFQATT, CDR2 SNEGSKA (reference sequence). The CDR3 protein is CSANRGSHEQYF. CDR3 nucleotides: TGCAGTGCTAATCGCGGGAGCCACGAGCAGTACTTC.